Listed here are 32 T cell receptor beta chains from one sample, sequenced in a study of cytomegalovirus exposure and HLA in healthy donors. The PCR employed 60 Vbeta primers together with 13 Jbeta primers. TCRdb's table, derived via immunoSEQ multiplex PCR, lists solely in-frame clones and lacks some. The sample lists 100,000 to 150,000 clones, more than 65% occurring once. The sequencing sample was made of PBMCs. The receptors stem from a man aged 50 to 60 in good health and CMV-seronegative.

V is TRBV9 and J is TRBJ2-5; 12 nucleotides match TRBD2. The CDR3 extends over 16 amino acids. V shed 2 bases and J 1 base; nucleotides not matched to a gene: 3. Per the germline V gene, CDR1 is SGDLS and CDR2 is YYNGEE. This chain's CDR3 is CASSVGTSGFQETQYF. The CDR3 coding sequence is TGTGCCAGCAGCGTTGGGACTAGCGGGTTCCAAGAGACCCAGTACTTC.

This clone turned up a few times. The J gene is TRBJ2-3, the V gene TRBV4-2; TRBD2 aligns across 8 bases. The V segment lost 4 bases and the J segment 2 bases; nucleotides outside the gene matches: 5. The CDR3 has 15 amino acids. The germline V gene encodes CDR1 LGHNA and CDR2 YNFKEQ. This CDR3 reads CASSPDGGATDTQYF. CDR3 nucleotides: TGTGCCAGCAGCCCCGACGGGGGGGCCACAGATACGCAGTATTTT.

The chain couples TRBV6-5 to TRBJ1-5; possibly TRBD1 for D (5 bases). Trimming left V 6 bases short and J 6 bases short, with 12 bases between. This CDR3 is built from 13 residues. CDR1 is MNHEY, CDR2 SVGAGI, per germline. The CDR3 DNA reads TGTGCCAGCAGACGGGGGGGGAGTCAGCCCCAGCATTTT. Translating it yields CASRRGGSQPQHF.

This chain joins TRBV18 and TRBJ2-5; 7 bases match TRBD2. The V and J ends lost 6 bases and 3 bases, in that order; junction bases with no gene match: 7. This CDR3 is 14 amino acids long. Per the germline V gene, CDR1 is KGHSH and CDR2 is LQKENI. The CDR3: CASSPVGGEETQYF. For the CDR3, the DNA is TGTGCCAGCTCCCCGGTTGGGGGGGAAGAGACCCAGTACTTC.

The chain joins TRBV27 to TRBJ2-1; TRBD1 matches 11 bases. Germline V CDR1 and CDR2: MNHEY, SMNVEV (reference sequence). J lost 6 bases, V lost 2 bases, and 0 bases had no gene match. This CDR3 is 14 amino acids long. This CDR3 reads CASSLGTGGNEQFF. The DNA for the CDR3 is TGTGCCAGCAGTTTAGGGACAGGGGGCAATGAGCAGTTCTTC.

The chain couples TRBV19 to TRBJ1-2; 7 nucleotides align to TRBD1. J gave up 7 bases and V 10 bases, and 18 bases lay outside the gene matches. The CDR3 has 15 residues. CDR1 and CDR2 (germline): LNHDA, SQIVND (reference sequence). The CDR3 coding sequence is TGTGCCACCCAGCGAGGGGGCGCCAGTTCTGTTGGCTACACCTTC. Its translation is CATQRGGASSVGYTF.

V gene TRBV2 combines with J gene TRBJ2-7; TRBD1 matches at 11 bases. CDR3 length: 13 amino acids. Germline CDR1 reads SNHLY; CDR2 reads FYNNEI. V gave up 7 bases and J gave up 6 bases; unmatched junction bases: 5. CDR3 sequence (DNA): TGTGCCAGCACGGGACAGGGGGGCGGCGAGCAGTACTTC. This codes for CASTGQGGGEQYF.

The gene calls are TRBV7-9 and TRBJ1-2; TRBD1 agrees at 7 bases. Per the germline V gene, CDR1 is SEHNR and CDR2 is FQNEAQ (reference sequence). V trimming: 4 bases; J trimming: 7 bases; junction bases outside the gene matches: 12. This CDR3 has 15 residues. The CDR3 nucleotides read TGTGCCAGCAGCTCAAGGGACAGCCCATGGGGTGGCTACACCTTC. It encodes CASSSRDSPWGGYTF.

There are a few counts of this clone. This rearrangement joins TRBV11-2 to TRBJ2-5; 10 nucleotides match TRBD2. The J segment lost 5 bases and the V segment lost 1 base, leaving 7 bases of the junction unmatched. CDR1 and CDR2 (germline): SGHAT, FQNNGV. There are 16 residues in the CDR3. The DNA for the CDR3 is TGTGCCAGCAGCTTAGTAGGCCTAGCGGGGGTCGAGACCCAGTACTTC. It encodes CASSLVGLAGVETQYF.

A note on this clone: An end of the junction differs from the germline gene, which may be a read error. The chain carries TRBV7-7 and TRBJ2-7, with D possibly being TRBD1 (6 bases). CDR3 size: 12 residues. The germline V gene encodes CDR1 SSHAT and CDR2 FNYEAQ (reference sequence). CDR3 bases: TGTGCTAGCAGACAGGCAGCCTACGAGCAGTACTTC. Amino acid sequence: CASRQAAYEQYF. Looking up the rest from reference TRBV7-7 and TRBJ2-7 gives the full variable domain: GAGVSQSPRYKVTKRGQDVTLRCDPISSHATLYWYQQALGQGPEFLTYFNYEAQPDKSGLPSDRFSAERPEGSISTLTIQRTEQRDSAMYRCASRQAAYEQYFGPGTRLTVT.

Regarding this clone: The junction and the germline gene differ at one end; a read error may be behind it. The CDR3 protein is CASSQTREETQYF. In DNA, the CDR3 is TGTGCTAGCAGCCAGACTAGGGAAGAGACCCAGTACTTC. This chain joins TRBV7-7 and TRBJ2-5, with D perhaps matching TRBD2 (6 bases). The CDR3 is 13 residues long. Germline V gene lookup returns CDR1 SSHAT and CDR2 FNYEAQ (reference sequence). The full variable domain, completed using reference TRBV7-7 and TRBJ2-5, is GAGVSQSPRYKVTKRGQDVTLRCDPISSHATLYWYQQALGQGPEFLTYFNYEAQPDKSGLPSDRFSAERPEGSISTLTIQRTEQRDSAMYRCASSQTREETQYFGPGTRLLVL.

In its sample, this clone was seen a few times. The J gene is TRBJ1-1, the V gene TRBV5-6, with a tentative D call TRBD1 (5 bases). V lost 5 bases and J 3 bases, leaving 8 bases between the germline ends. Germline loops: CDR1 SGHDT, CDR2 YYEEEE. The CDR3 covers 12 residues. CDR3 sequence (DNA): TGTGCCAGCAGTGTAGGGGACACTGAAGCTTTCTTT. Its translation is CASSVGDTEAFF. The full variable domain, in which reference TRBV5-6 and TRBJ1-1 provide the parts outside the CDR3, is DAGVTQSPTHLIKTRGQQVTLRCSPKSGHDTVSWYQQALGQGPQFIFQYYEEEERQRGNFPDRFSGHQFPNYSSELNVNALLLGDSALYLCASSVGDTEAFFGQGTRLTVV.

The V gene is TRBV2, the J gene TRBJ2-4; maybe TRBD2 (6 bases). The CDR3 is 12 amino acids. Trimming left V 7 bases short and J 7 bases short, with 11 bases between. Germline CDR1 reads SNHLY; CDR2 reads FYNNEI. CDR3 sequence (DNA): TGTGCCAGCACCGGGGACTGGAACATTCAGTACTTC. This sequence encodes CASTGDWNIQYF.

This chain connects TRBV2 to TRBJ2-7, with D tentatively TRBD1 (5 bases). V was pared by 6 bases and J by 0 bases, with 6 bases between. The CDR3 spans 12 residues. Germline CDR1 SNHLY, CDR2 FYNNEI. The CDR3 DNA reads as TGTGCCAGCAGACAGGACTCCTACGAGCAGTACTTC. Amino acid sequence: CASRQDSYEQYF.

The chain couples TRBV20-1 to TRBJ2-5; D is unresolved. Per the germline V gene, CDR1 is DFQATT and CDR2 is SNEGSKA (reference sequence). The CDR3 has 11 residues. The germline V and J ends were trimmed by 5 bases and 5 bases, with 9 bases remaining between them. CDR3 protein: CSAQKEETQYF. The CDR3 DNA reads TGCAGTGCTCAAAAGGAGGAGACCCAGTACTTC.

This rearrangement joins TRBV5-1 to TRBJ2-7; 9 positions agree with TRBD1. Per the germline V gene, CDR1 is SGHRS and CDR2 is YFSETQ. The CDR3 is 16 amino acids. The V segment lost 1 base and the J segment 2 bases; nucleotides outside the gene matches: 7. The CDR3 DNA reads as TGCGCCAGCAGCTTGTCCGGGACAGGGCAACCCTACGAGCAGTACTTC. Amino acids: CASSLSGTGQPYEQYF.

The V call is TRBV18, the J call TRBJ2-1; 7 nucleotides align to TRBD2. Trimming took 6 bases from V and 5 from J; bases not matched to a gene: 10. CDR1 is KGHSH and CDR2 is LQKENI in the germline V gene. The CDR3 extends over 15 amino acids. DNA for the CDR3: TGTGCCAGCTCCCCCTCAGGGAGGGGCAACAATGAGCAGTTCTTC. Amino acid sequence: CASSPSGRGNNEQFF.

This chain links TRBV6-5 with TRBJ1-2; 7 nucleotides line up with TRBD1. Per germline, CDR1 MNHEY and CDR2 SVGAGI. V gave up 6 bases and J gave up 2 bases; unmatched junction bases: 3. The CDR3 contains 13 residues. The CDR3: CASRLQGNYGYTF. CDR3 in DNA: TGTGCCAGCAGGCTACAGGGGAACTATGGCTACACCTTC.

The rearrangement links TRBV10-3 to TRBJ1-2; D might be TRBD1 (5 bases). The CDR3 loop spans 12 amino acids. Trimming shortened V by 8 bases and J by 6 bases, and 13 bases separated the two germline ends. Germline V gives CDR1 ENHRY, CDR2 SYGVKD. The CDR3 DNA reads as TGTGCCATCTGGCAGGGTGGGGATGGCTACACCTTC. It is translated as CAIWQGGDGYTF.

This clone came up once. The chain uses TRBV18 and TRBJ2-5, with TRBD2 matching over 12 bases. Losses at the gene ends were 3 bases for V and 5 bases for J; bases not matched to a gene: 7. In germline, CDR1 is KGHSH, CDR2 LQKENI. The CDR3 runs to 16 residues. CDR3 DNA sequence: TGTGCCAGCTCACCCCCTAGCGGGGGGGCGAGGGAGACCCAGTACTTC. This codes for CASSPPSGGARETQYF.

This clone has just one count. The V call is TRBV27, the J call TRBJ1-2; 7 bases agree with TRBD1. Per germline, CDR1 MNHEY and CDR2 SMNVEV (reference sequence). The CDR3 has 14 residues. The J segment lost 2 bases and the V segment lost 4 bases, leaving 4 bases of the junction unmatched. The CDR3 spells CASSYGQANYGYTF. The CDR3 DNA is TGTGCCAGCAGTTACGGACAGGCCAACTATGGCTACACCTTC.

The chain couples TRBV2 to TRBJ2-1; weak D call: TRBD1 (6 bases). The germline V and J ends were trimmed by 3 bases and 9 bases, with 15 bases remaining between them. Germline V CDR1 and CDR2: SNHLY, FYNNEI. The CDR3 contains 14 residues. CDR3 nucleotide sequence: TGTGCCAGCAGTGACTTGGGTAGCAGGGGTGAGCAGTTCTTC. Protein product: CASSDLGSRGEQFF.

The chain couples TRBV6-1 to TRBJ1-5; unclear D gene. The CDR3 is 15 amino acids. With 5 bases removed from V and 3 bases from J, the gap between germline ends came to 14 bases. Germline CDR1 and CDR2: MNHNS and SASEGT. The CDR3 region is CASSRSDSFNQPQHF. The CDR3 DNA reads as TGTGCCAGCAGTCGAAGTGATAGTTTCAATCAGCCCCAGCATTTT.

The rearrangement links TRBV30 to TRBJ1-2, with D perhaps TRBD1 (5 bases). CDR1 is GTSNPN and CDR2 is SVGIG in the germline V gene (reference sequence). This CDR3 comprises 13 residues. V lost 5 bases, J lost 4 bases, and 14 bases lay in between. CDR3: CAWGQGWFYGYTF. The CDR3 nucleotides are TGTGCCTGGGGGCAGGGATGGTTCTATGGCTACACCTTC.

The rearrangement links TRBV7-2 to TRBJ2-1; D unresolved. The CDR3 has 15 residues. V dropped 6 bases and J dropped 9 bases, with 21 bases sitting between them. Looked up from germline, CDR1 is SGHTA and CDR2 is FQGNSA. CDR3 amino acids: CASSRMGLLLGEQFF. The CDR3 DNA reads TGTGCCAGCAGTCGAATGGGCCTCCTGTTGGGTGAGCAGTTCTTC.

The J gene is TRBJ2-7, the V gene TRBV7-9, with TRBD2 matching 7 bases. CDR1 is SEHNR and CDR2 is FQNEAQ in the germline V gene (reference sequence). Trimming at V came to 5 bases and at J to 4 bases, leaving 8 bases not matched to a gene. CDR3 size: 14 residues. CDR3 residues: CASSPSGKGYEQYF. The CDR3 DNA reads TGTGCCAGCAGCCCGAGCGGGAAGGGGTACGAGCAGTACTTC.

The V call is TRBV30, the J call TRBJ1-1; D not resolved. The CDR3 sequence is 13 residues long. The V gene lost 3 bases and the J gene lost 4 bases, with 12 bases spanning the gap. Germline loops: CDR1 GTSNPN, CDR2 SVGIG (reference sequence). The CDR3 coding sequence is TGTGCCTGGAGCTTTGCAGATGGCACTGAAGCTTTCTTT. Its translation: CAWSFADGTEAFF. The variable domain in full, completed from reference TRBV30 and TRBJ1-1, reads SQTIHQWPATLVQPVGSPLSLECTVEGTSNPNLYWYRQAAGRGLQLLFYSVGIGQISSEVPQNLSASRPQDRQFILSSKKLLLSDSGFYLCAWSFADGTEAFFGQGTRLTVV.

This clone showed up just once. The rearrangement links TRBV21-1 to TRBJ2-7; the table's D call, TRBD2, has no DNA check behind it. TRBV21-1 is an annotated pseudogene. This CDR3 has 15 residues. In nucleotides, the CDR3 is TGTGCCAGCAGCAAAGGGGGAGGCAACTCCTACGAGCAGTGCTTC. This translates into CASSKGGGNSYEQCF.

This chain links TRBV4-1 with TRBJ2-3; no clear D. The CDR3 runs to 14 residues. Germline V gene lookup returns CDR1 MGHRA and CDR2 YSYEKL. Trimming pared 1 base from V and 2 bases from J, leaving 7 bases between. CDR3 region: CASSQGYVTDTQYF. The CDR3 region has the DNA TGCGCCAGCAGCCAAGGTTATGTCACAGATACGCAGTATTTT.

This sequence joins TRBV5-1 and TRBJ2-7; D perhaps matches TRBD2 (7 bases). Between the trimmed V and J ends, which lost 4 bases and 3 bases, there was a span of 17 bases. The CDR3 runs to 15 residues. Germline assignment: CDR1 SGHRS and CDR2 YFSETQ. CDR3 nucleotide sequence: TGCGCCAGCAGCCCCTCCGCGGGGGCCGTCTACGAGCAGTACTTC. Amino acid sequence: CASSPSAGAVYEQYF.

The chain uses TRBV5-4 and TRBJ1-3; 7 positions match TRBD1. Germline V gene sequence: CDR1 SGHNT, CDR2 YYREEE (reference sequence). This CDR3 has 16 amino acids. With 3 bases clipped from V and 0 bases from J, the junction kept 6 bases outside the gene matches. The CDR3 coding sequence is TGTGCCAGCAGCTCAATACAGGGGCTCTCTGGAAACACCATATATTTT. As protein: CASSSIQGLSGNTIYF. Looking up the rest from reference TRBV5-4 and TRBJ1-3 gives the full variable domain: ETGVTQSPTHLIKTRGQQVTLRCSSQSGHNTVSWYQQALGQGPQFIFQYYREEENGRGNFPPRFSGLQFPNYSSELNVNALELDDSALYLCASSSIQGLSGNTIYFGEGSWLTVV.

The rearrangement joins TRBV5-1 to TRBJ1-1; 8 nucleotides line up with TRBD1. CDR1 is SGHRS and CDR2 is YFSETQ in the germline V gene. V trimming: 4 bases; J trimming: 2 bases; junction bases outside the gene matches: 10. This CDR3 is built from 16 residues. The CDR3 coding sequence is TGCGCCAGCAGCCTGGGCCAGGGGGCGTCAAACACTGAAGCTTTCTTT. It yields the protein CASSLGQGASNTEAFF.